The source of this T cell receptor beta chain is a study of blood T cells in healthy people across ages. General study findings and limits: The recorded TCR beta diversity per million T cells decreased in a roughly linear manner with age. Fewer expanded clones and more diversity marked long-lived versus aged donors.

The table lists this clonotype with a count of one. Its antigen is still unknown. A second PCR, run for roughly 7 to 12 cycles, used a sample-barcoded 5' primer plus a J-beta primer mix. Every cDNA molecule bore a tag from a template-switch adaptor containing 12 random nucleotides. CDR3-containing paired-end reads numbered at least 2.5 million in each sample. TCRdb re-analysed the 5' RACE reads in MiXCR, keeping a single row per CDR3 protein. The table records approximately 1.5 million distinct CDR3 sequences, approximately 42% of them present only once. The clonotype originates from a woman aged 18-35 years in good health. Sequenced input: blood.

In DNA, the CDR3 is TGTGCCAGCAGACGCCGCAGGGGGGCAAGTGGGACTGAAGCTTTCTTT. Translation: CASRRRRGASGTEAFF. The chain has TRBV28 and TRBJ1-1, with 7 bases identical to TRBD1. The CDR3 covers 16 residues. J gave up 5 bases and V 6 bases, and 15 bases lay outside the gene matches. Germline lookup yields CDR1 MDHEN and CDR2 SYDVKM.